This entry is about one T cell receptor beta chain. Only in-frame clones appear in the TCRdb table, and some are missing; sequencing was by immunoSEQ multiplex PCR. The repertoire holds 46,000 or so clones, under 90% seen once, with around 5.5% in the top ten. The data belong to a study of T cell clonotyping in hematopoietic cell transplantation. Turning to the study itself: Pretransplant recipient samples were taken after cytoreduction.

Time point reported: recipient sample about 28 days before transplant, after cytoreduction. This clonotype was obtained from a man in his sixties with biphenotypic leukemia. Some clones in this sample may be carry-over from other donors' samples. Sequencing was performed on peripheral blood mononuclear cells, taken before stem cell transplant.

The chain's CDR3 is CAWRDSLIFGTQYF. DNA of the CDR3: TGTGCCTGGAGGGACAGTTTGATATTTGGGACCCAGTACTTC. The genes are TRBV30 and TRBJ2-5; tentatively, D is TRBD1 (6 bases). CDR1 GTSNPN and CDR2 SVGIG come from the germline V gene (reference sequence). CDR3 length: 14 amino acids. V shed 3 bases and J shed 7 bases, with 18 bases lying between them. The full variable domain, completed using reference TRBV30 and TRBJ2-5, is SQTIHQWPATLVQPVGSPLSLECTVEGTSNPNLYWYRQAAGRGLQLLFYSVGIGQISSEVPQNLSASRPQDRQFILSSKKLLLSDSGFYLCAWRDSLIFGTQYFGPGTRLLVL.